Each of the 32 T cell receptor beta chains below was sequenced from the same sample in a study of blood T cell repertoires in COVID-19. Data came from immunoSEQ multiplex PCR; TCRdb stores just in-frame clones and leaves some out. The sample holds tens of thousands of clones, around nine tenths seen once. The sample consisted of peripheral blood. These receptors originate from a human donor in a cohort sampled during active COVID-19.

The rearrangement uses TRBV6-5 and TRBJ2-5; D is possibly TRBD1 (6 bases). Germline V gives CDR1 MNHEY, CDR2 SVGAGI. The CDR3 has 13 amino acids. Trimming left V 5 bases short and J 4 bases short, with 11 bases between. CDR3 DNA sequence: TGTGCCAGCAGTCGGGACACTTTAGAGACCCAGTACTTC. This translates into CASSRDTLETQYF.

This rearrangement joins TRBV3-1 (or the pseudogene TRBV3-2) to TRBJ1-5; 7 positions agree with TRBD1. Losses at the gene ends were 0 bases for V and 5 bases for J; bases not matched to a gene: 7. The CDR3 runs to 16 residues. The germline CDR1 and CDR2 sequences are LGHDT and YNNKEL (reference sequence). CDR3 in amino acids: CASSQDGRQGYQPQHF. DNA of the CDR3: TGTGCCAGCAGCCAAGATGGAAGACAGGGTTATCAGCCCCAGCATTTT.

This sequence joins TRBV30 and TRBJ2-7; D is undetermined. V lost 0 bases and J lost 7, with 7 bases in between. CDR1 and CDR2 (germline): GTSNPN, SVGIG (reference sequence). The length of the CDR3 is 11 residues. The CDR3 sequence: CAWSVLREQYF. In DNA, the CDR3 is TGTGCCTGGAGTGTTTTGCGGGAGCAGTACTTC.

The chain uses TRBV5-1 and TRBJ1-5, with D unclear. Germline V CDR1 and CDR2: SGHRS, YFSETQ. The CDR3 has 15 amino acids. V was clipped by 1 base and J by 0 bases, with 8 bases between them. The DNA of the CDR3 is TGCGCCAGCAGCTTGTCTGGAGTTAGCAATCAGCCCCAGCATTTT. As protein: CASSLSGVSNQPQHF.

This chain connects TRBV11-2 to TRBJ1-5, with 7 bases lining up with TRBD1. The CDR3 has 16 residues. Germline CDR1 and CDR2: SGHAT and FQNNGV. V trimming: 4 bases; J trimming: 4 bases; junction bases outside the gene matches: 10. The CDR3 sequence: CASSSGPQGLNQPQHF. CDR3 in DNA: TGTGCCAGCAGCTCGGGCCCACAGGGGCTAAATCAGCCCCAGCATTTT.

The DNA for the CDR3 is TGTGCCAGCAGCGTAGTGGGCGGGGGGGCCTTAAATGAGCAGTTCTTC. This codes for CASSVVGGGALNEQFF. The rearrangement links TRBV9 to TRBJ2-1; 9 bases agree with TRBD2. V trimming: 0 bases; J trimming: 7 bases; junction bases outside the gene matches: 8. The CDR3 runs 16 residues. CDR1 is SGDLS, CDR2 YYNGEE, per germline.

This clone was recorded once. The chain carries TRBV5-1 and TRBJ1-4; 7 bases are a match to TRBD1. The CDR3 totals 18 residues. CDR1 and CDR2 from the germline V gene are SGHRS and YFSETQ. Losses at the gene ends were 4 bases for V and 0 bases for J; bases not matched to a gene: 12. Here the CDR3 reads CASSPGTAGMATNEKLFF. CDR3 sequence (DNA): TGCGCCAGCAGCCCCGGGACAGCCGGAATGGCAACTAATGAAAAACTGTTTTTT.

V is TRBV27 and J is TRBJ1-6; tentatively, D is TRBD1 (6 bases). V lost 2 bases, J lost 13 bases, and 18 bases lay in between. CDR1 is MNHEY, CDR2 SMNVEV, per germline (reference sequence). This CDR3 has 15 residues. The CDR3 DNA reads TGTGCCAGCAGTTTAAGGCCGAGGGGGATTGCCCCCCTCCACTTT. It yields the protein CASSLRPRGIAPLHF.

The V call is TRBV19, the J call TRBJ2-2; TRBD2 matches at 7 bases. This CDR3 has 16 amino acids. Unmatched junction bases numbered 4, after V lost 3 bases and J lost 0 bases. The germline gives CDR1 LNHDA, CDR2 SQIVND (reference sequence). As DNA, the CDR3 is TGTGCCAGTAGTATGGGCGGGGGATCGAACACCGGGGAGCTGTTTTTT. Translating it yields CASSMGGGSNTGELFF.

This clone was seen a few times. V and J are TRBV7-9 and TRBJ1-1; unclear D gene. Per germline, CDR1 SEHNR and CDR2 FQNEAQ (reference sequence). This CDR3 has 14 amino acids. With 4 bases removed from V and 5 bases from J, the gap between germline ends came to 14 bases. CDR3 in amino acids: CASSSRWIGTEAFF. CDR3 coding DNA: TGTGCCAGCAGCTCGAGGTGGATCGGTACTGAAGCTTTCTTT.

The chain has TRBV5-1 and TRBJ1-2; 10 positions match TRBD1. This CDR3 has 14 residues. Trimming at V came to 5 bases and at J to 6 bases, leaving 7 bases not matched to a gene. Germline CDR1 SGHRS, CDR2 YFSETQ. CDR3: CASRQTGTGDGYTF. DNA for the CDR3: TGCGCCAGCAGACAAACCGGGACAGGGGATGGCTACACCTTC.

This clone has just a few counts. The sample has other DNA sequences that encode this CDR3 too. The chain employs TRBV27 and TRBJ1-2; no clear D. V lost 3 bases and J 2 bases, leaving 7 bases between the germline ends. From germline, CDR1 is MNHEY and CDR2 SMNVEV (reference sequence). The CDR3 covers 13 residues. CDR3 residues: CASSLRENYGYTF. CDR3 nucleotides: TGTGCCAGCAGTTTGAGGGAGAACTATGGCTACACCTTC.

The chain links TRBV18 to TRBJ2-3; a weak D match, TRBD2 (6 bases). The ends were cut back, 4 bases at V and 4 bases at J, with 15 bases in the middle. The CDR3 sequence is 15 residues long. Germline V gene data show CDR1 as KGHSH and CDR2 as LQKENI. CDR3 DNA: TGTGCCAGCTCACGCGGGGATGGAATCGCAGATACGCAGTATTTT. Encoded protein: CASSRGDGIADTQYF.

The chain has TRBV9 and TRBJ2-2, with 12 bases fitting TRBD1. Germline CDR1 is SGDLS and CDR2 is YYNGEE. The CDR3 has 20 residues. Trimming took 4 bases from V and 3 from J; bases not matched to a gene: 16. The CDR3 is CASSKRDRGRLAGYTGELFF. CDR3 nucleotides: TGTGCCAGCAGCAAAAGGGACAGGGGGCGTCTAGCGGGGTACACCGGGGAGCTGTTTTTT.

The chain is built from TRBV28 and TRBJ1-5; D unclear. This CDR3 comprises 12 residues. Trimming took off 4 bases at V and 4 bases at J, with 5 bases between the two ends. The V gene's germline CDR1 is MDHEN and CDR2 SYDVKM. The CDR3 sequence is CASSSPNQPQHF. In DNA, the CDR3 is TGTGCCAGCAGTTCTCCTAATCAGCCCCAGCATTTT. Full variable domain (remainder filled in from reference TRBV28 and TRBJ1-5): DVKVTQSSRYLVKRTGEKVFLECVQDMDHENMFWYRQDPGLGLRLIYFSYDVKMKEKGDIPEGYSVSREKKERFSLILESASTNQTSMYLCASSSPNQPQHFGDGTRLSIL.

The V gene is TRBV14, the J gene TRBJ1-3, with a weak D call TRBD1 (6 bases). There are 18 residues in the CDR3. V was cut by 2 bases and J by 0 bases, with 17 bases left in between. Germline CDR1 SGHDN, CDR2 FVKESK. This chain's CDR3 is CASSQPLTAGVSGNTIYF. DNA for the CDR3: TGTGCCAGCAGCCAACCCCTTACCGCAGGGGTCTCTGGAAACACCATATATTTT.

The table lists this clone with a few counts. J is TRBJ1-1 and V is TRBV5-1; weak D call: TRBD1 (5 bases). Germline CDR1 is SGHRS and CDR2 is YFSETQ. The CDR3 has 15 residues. Trimming took 1 base from V and 6 from J, leaving 16 bases between them. Written as DNA, the CDR3 is TGCGCCAGCAGCTTGCAGACAGCCCGGGGGGCTGAAGCTTTCTTT. It translates to CASSLQTARGAEAFF.

This clone was observed a single time. This rearrangement joins TRBV19 to TRBJ2-7; 7 nucleotides agree with TRBD1. Germline assignment: CDR1 LNHDA and CDR2 SQIVND (reference sequence). The CDR3 has 14 residues. The J segment lost 6 bases and the V segment lost 6 bases, leaving 11 bases of the junction unmatched. CDR3 nucleotide sequence: TGTGCCAGTAGCCACAGGGGTCGGGATCGCGAGCAGTACTTC. It yields the protein CASSHRGRDREQYF.

CDR3 in amino acids: CASSDSTVYGYTF. The CDR3 nucleotides read TGTGCCAGCAGCGATTCGACAGTCTATGGCTACACCTTC. The V gene is TRBV9, the J gene TRBJ1-2; a weak D match, TRBD1 (5 bases). This CDR3 has 13 residues. Germline CDR1 is SGDLS and CDR2 is YYNGEE. The V and J ends lost 3 bases and 4 bases respectively, with 10 bases between them.

This sequence joins TRBV10-3 and TRBJ2-2; the match to TRBD1 covers 8 bases. The V gene's germline CDR1 is ENHRY and CDR2 SYGVKD. CDR3 size: 16 residues. V shed 3 bases and J 5 bases; nucleotides not matched to a gene: 8. The CDR3 region is CAISDPGRGHTGELFF. The CDR3 DNA follows: TGTGCCATCAGTGACCCGGGCAGGGGGCATACCGGGGAGCTGTTTTTT.

The rearrangement joins TRBV5-1 to TRBJ2-1, with D possibly TRBD2 on 5 matching bases. V was cut by 5 bases and J by 6 bases, with 15 bases left in between. The CDR3 runs 14 residues. Germline V gives CDR1 SGHRS, CDR2 YFSETQ. The CDR3 sequence: CASRALDRLNEQFF. In DNA, the CDR3 is TGCGCCAGCAGAGCACTAGATAGGCTCAATGAGCAGTTCTTC.

The V call is TRBV6-5, the J call TRBJ1-2; D unclear. Trimming cost V 2 bases and J 3 bases, with 10 bases left between them. CDR1 is MNHEY, CDR2 SVGAGI, per germline. The CDR3 consists of 14 residues. The CDR3 nucleotides are TGTGCCAGCAGTTACGATCCAGCGTACTATGGCTACACCTTC. It is translated as CASSYDPAYYGYTF.

This clone has a single count. The V gene is TRBV18, the J gene TRBJ2-3; TRBD2 agrees at 13 bases. The CDR3 extends over 15 amino acids. J gave up 5 bases and V 4 bases, and 3 bases lay outside the gene matches. Germline-derived CDR1 and CDR2 are KGHSH and LQKENI. The CDR3 spells CASSLGLAGVDTQYF. CDR3 DNA: TGTGCCAGCTCACTCGGACTAGCGGGGGTAGATACGCAGTATTTT.

V and J are TRBV11-2 and TRBJ1-1, with 8 bases matching TRBD1. Trimming took 1 base from V and 5 from J; bases not matched to a gene: 3. The CDR3 spans 14 residues. Germline CDR1 reads SGHAT; CDR2 reads FQNNGV. The CDR3, as DNA: TGTGCCAGCAGCTTAGCAGGGGGCAGTACTGAAGCTTTCTTT. Translated, it gives CASSLAGGSTEAFF.

This chain joins TRBV5-4 and TRBJ2-3, with unresolved D. Trimming left V 4 bases short and J 4 bases short, with 10 bases between. The germline CDR1 and CDR2 sequences are SGHNT and YYREEE (reference sequence). The CDR3 has 13 residues. CDR3: CASSGPAPDTQYF. In DNA form, the CDR3 reads TGTGCCAGCAGCGGGCCTGCTCCAGATACGCAGTATTTT.

V gene TRBV4-3 combines with J gene TRBJ1-5; D may be TRBD1 (5 bases). The germline V gene encodes CDR1 LGHNA and CDR2 YSLEER. The V and J ends lost 0 bases and 3 bases respectively, with 15 bases between them. CDR3 length equals 17 residues. The DNA of the CDR3 is TGCGCCAGCAGCCAAGATCGAGGTAGGGGTAACAATCAGCCCCAGCATTTT. This sequence encodes CASSQDRGRGNNQPQHF.

This chain uses TRBV30 with TRBJ1-4; D perhaps matches TRBD1 (6 bases). V lost 5 bases and J lost 3, with 10 bases in between. Germline CDR1 GTSNPN, CDR2 SVGIG (reference sequence). The CDR3 is made up of 13 amino acids. CDR3 nucleotides: TGTGCCTGGGCCGGGACACCTAATGAAAAACTGTTTTTT. This codes for CAWAGTPNEKLFF.

The chain is built from TRBV28 and TRBJ1-2; 7 bases align to TRBD1. The CDR3 runs 14 residues. Trimming cost V 5 bases and J 3 bases; bases outside gene matches: 6. Germline assignment: CDR1 MDHEN and CDR2 SYDVKM. CDR3 in amino acids: CASSMTGSYYGYTF. DNA for the CDR3: TGTGCCAGCAGTATGACAGGGTCTTACTATGGCTACACCTTC.

This chain links TRBV10-3 with TRBJ1-2, with D uncertain. Germline-derived CDR1 and CDR2 are ENHRY and SYGVKD. V was pared by 2 bases and J by 4 bases, with 8 bases between. CDR3 length: 13 residues. Here the CDR3 DNA reads TGTGCCATCAGTGAGGTAGACTCCTATGGCTACACCTTC. Translated, it gives CAISEVDSYGYTF.

The chain recombines TRBV6-2 or TRBV6-3 with TRBJ1-5; the D gene is possibly TRBD1 (6 bases). Trimming shortened V by 5 bases and J by 4 bases, and 9 bases separated the two germline ends. The CDR3 length is 13 residues. Germline values: CDR1 MNHEY, CDR2 SVGEGT. The CDR3 region is CASSGGPNQPQHF. In nucleotides, the CDR3 is TGTGCCAGCAGTGGGGGCCCTAATCAGCCCCAGCATTTT.

CDR3 residues: CASSFSTRGGSEQYF. CDR3 in DNA: TGTGCCAGCAGTTTTTCTACTAGGGGGGGTTCTGAGCAGTACTTC. V is TRBV27 and J is TRBJ2-7, with D maybe TRBD2 (7 bases). The V end was cut by 3 bases, the J end by 7 bases, with 19 bases between. Germline loops: CDR1 MNHEY, CDR2 SMNVEV (reference sequence). The CDR3 totals 15 residues.

This rearrangement joins TRBV7-9 to TRBJ2-1; 12 bases line up with TRBD2. The CDR3 is made up of 15 amino acids. The V gene's germline CDR1 is SEHNR and CDR2 FQNEAQ (reference sequence). J lost 6 bases, V lost 5 bases, and 5 bases had no gene match. CDR3 residues: CASSQTSGGFNEQFF. CDR3 in DNA: TGTGCCAGCAGCCAAACTAGCGGGGGGTTCAATGAGCAGTTCTTC. The full variable domain, completed using reference TRBV7-9 and TRBJ2-1, is DTGVSQNPRHKITKRGQNVTFRCDPISEHNRLYWYRQTLGQGPEFLTYFQNEAQLEKSRLLSDRFSAERPKGSFSTLEIQRTEQGDSAMYLCASSQTSGGFNEQFFGPGTRLTVL.